Sequencing of this TCR beta chain was carried out in a study of blood T cell repertoires in COVID-19. About the research overall: From T cells, B-cell-depleted T cells, or PBMCs came the material, which was cDNA or gDNA.

V lost 8 bases to trimming and J lost 6 bases, with 14 bases between them. The CDR3 runs 13 residues. TCRdb's copy holds only in-frame clones and misses some; the assay was immunoSEQ multiplex PCR. The table lists around 200,000 clones, around 83% of them singletons. The genes are TRBV12-3 or TRBV12-4 and TRBJ1-5; a possible D gene is TRBD1 (5 bases). The sequenced sample was peripheral blood. This clonotype originated in a woman in her 40s with acute or convalescent COVID-19. CDR3 residues: CASRQGRIQPQHF. CDR3 DNA: TGTGCCAGCCGTCAGGGTAGGATTCAGCCCCAGCATTTT.